This T cell receptor beta chain derives from a study of spatial heterogeneity in lung cancer. This clonotype has ten or more counts. The germline CDR1 and CDR2 sequences are KGHDR and SFDVKD. The CDR3 consists of 13 residues. The V end was cut by 5 bases, the J end by 6 bases, with 11 bases between. Stated time point: sample taken at primary tumor resection. Researchers sequenced whole RNA taken from tumor, nontumor lung or frozen PBMC without sorting. Via MiXCR, TCRdb re-called the 5' RACE reads, giving one row per CDR3 protein. The sample consists of about 15,000 distinct CDR3 sequences, 7.5% to 10% of them appearing once.

This rearrangement joins TRBV24-1 to TRBJ2-3, with D perhaps TRBD2 (6 bases). Sequencing used PBMCs, obtained at surgery. This TCR was recovered from a female donor with early-stage non-small cell lung cancer. The DNA of the CDR3 is TGTGCCACCAGTGCTCCCGGAGGGGATACGCAGTATTTT. Its translation is CATSAPGGDTQYF.